This T cell receptor beta chain was captured by sequencing in a study of shared clonotypes between healthy human individuals. A word on this clone: The sample carries other DNA sequences with the same CDR3.

The ends were cut back, 5 bases at V and 3 bases at J, with 17 bases in the middle. This CDR3 comprises 15 residues. Germline V gene data show CDR1 as PRHDT and CDR2 as FYEKMQ (reference sequence). The naive CD8 fraction comprised CD45RO-negative cells positively selected for CCR7 and excluded terminally differentiated effector memory CD45RA+ cells. Using immunoSEQ multiplex PCR, the repertoire was profiled, and TCRdb retains in-frame clones only, with some absent. There are about 2 million clones in the sample; about 95% occur only once, and more than 0.9% lies in the top ten. The J gene is TRBJ2-7, the V gene TRBV13; D may be TRBD1 or TRBD2 (5 bases each). The receptor comes from a man younger than 35 in good health. The sequencing input was naive CD8+ T cells sorted from blood. CDR3 DNA sequence: TGTGCCAGCAGCCTAGTGGGTGGGGGACGCTACGAGCAGTACTTC. Protein product: CASSLVGGGRYEQYF.